Below are 6 T cell receptor beta chains sequenced from a single sample in a study of molecular identifiers for immune sequencing clone quantification. MiXCR, run by TCRdb on the PCR reads, gives a single entry per CDR3 protein. The table shows more than 250,000 distinct CDR3 sequences, with about 21% occurring only once. Source material: naive CD8+ T cells from blood, with Jurkat cell RNA spiked in. Subset denoted: FACS-sorted CD8+CD4-CCR7+CD45RA+ naive T cells. Receptors were obtained from a human donor in good health. Some libraries in this study had Jurkat cell RNA spiked in.

This clonotype showed up just a few times. The genes are TRBV7-9 and TRBJ2-7; 7 positions match TRBD1. Germline assignment: CDR1 SEHNR and CDR2 FQNEAQ (reference sequence). The length of the CDR3 is 17 residues. Losses at the gene ends were 1 base for V and 0 bases for J; bases not matched to a gene: 9. This CDR3 reads CASSLGTGEPSSYEQYF. The CDR3 DNA reads as TGTGCCAGCAGCTTAGGAACAGGGGAACCATCCTCCTACGAGCAGTACTTC.

Ten or more counts support this clonotype. V usage is TRBV4-1 and J usage is TRBJ1-1; TRBD1 matches at 7 bases. In germline, CDR1 is MGHRA, CDR2 YSYEKL. The V and J ends lost 4 bases and 0 bases, in that order; junction bases with no gene match: 5. The CDR3 consists of 15 residues. The DNA of the CDR3 is TGCGCCAGCAGCCGATCGACAGGGCTGAACACTGAAGCTTTCTTT. Encoded protein: CASSRSTGLNTEAFF.

Notes on this clonotype: A read error may explain this, as a much larger clone is one base away. The chain uses TRBV30 and TRBJ1-2, with a weak D call TRBD1 (5 bases). The V end lost 1 base, the J end lost 6 bases, and 15 bases lay between the germline ends. Germline values: CDR1 GTSNPN, CDR2 SVGIG (reference sequence). The CDR3 runs to 14 residues. CDR3 sequence reads: CAWSEGPGNHGYTF. DNA for the CDR3: TGTGCCTGGAGTGAAGGGCCAGGGAACCATGGCTACACCTTC.

This clonotype was counted ten times or more. The chain uses TRBV7-9 and TRBJ2-5, with D uncertain. V dropped 7 bases and J dropped 0 bases, with 3 bases sitting between them. The CDR3 sequence is 11 residues long. Germline assignment: CDR1 SEHNR and CDR2 FQNEAQ (reference sequence). The CDR3 sequence: CASIHQETQYF. In DNA form, the CDR3 reads TGTGCCAGCATCCACCAAGAGACCCAGTACTTC.

There are many counts of this clonotype. The chain employs TRBV27 and TRBJ1-1, with D unclear. Germline lookup yields CDR1 MNHEY and CDR2 SMNVEV (reference sequence). This CDR3 spans 16 amino acids. Trimming removed 2 bases at V and 1 base at J, with 14 bases between. The DNA for the CDR3 is TGTGCCAGCAGTTTAAACGTGGCAGGAGGGAACACTGAAGCTTTCTTT. It codes for CASSLNVAGGNTEAFF.

To note about this clonotype: One base away lies a much larger clone, so this may be a sequencing read error. J is TRBJ2-7 and V is TRBV29-1, with 7 bases aligning to TRBD1. Germline CDR1 is SQVTM and CDR2 is ANQGSEA. The CDR3 sequence is 13 residues long. DNA for the CDR3: TGCAGCGTTGCTCGGGACAGTGACTACGAGCAGCACTTC. Translating it yields CSVARDSDYEQHF.